The 21 T cell receptor beta chains in this list originate from one sample, sequenced in a study of shared clonotypes between healthy human individuals. The repertoire was sequenced with immunoSEQ multiplex PCR; TCRdb's copy has only in-frame clones and lacks some. Altogether about 660,000 clones are present, around two thirds being singletons, with the ten largest covering about 1.8%. The sample comprised memory CD4+ T cells sorted from blood. The sample's subset: CD45RA-negative fraction. The receptor source for this set is a woman in her twenties or thirties in good health.

Comments on this clone: A much larger clone differs from this one at a single base, so this may be a read error. The same CDR3 also results from other DNA sequences found in this sample. This chain uses TRBV28 with TRBJ1-5; D gene unclear. Germline V CDR1 and CDR2: MDHEN, SYDVKM. V was pared by 4 bases and J by 1 base, with 5 bases between. CDR3 size: 13 residues. The CDR3 nucleotides read TGTGCCAGCAGTTATGGGAGCAATCAGCCCCAGCATTTT. Translated, it gives CASSYGSNQPQHF.

This clone was found a few times. J is TRBJ2-1 and V is TRBV5-1; 11 nucleotides agree with TRBD2. Germline loops: CDR1 SGHRS, CDR2 YFSETQ. The V gene end was trimmed by 4 bases and the J gene end by 7 bases; junction bases not matched to a gene: 10. The CDR3 has 16 residues. CDR3 region: CASSKELAGAVNEQFF. DNA of the CDR3: TGCGCCAGCAGCAAGGAACTAGCGGGAGCCGTGAATGAGCAGTTCTTC.

This clone was counted a few times. The chain couples TRBV27 to TRBJ1-1; D call uncertain. The CDR3 contains 12 residues. The germline V gene encodes CDR1 MNHEY and CDR2 SMNVEV (reference sequence). V shed 7 bases and J shed 5 bases, with 11 bases lying between them. CDR3 nucleotides: TGTGCCAGCATTGGGGATCGAACTGAAGCTTTCTTT. Protein sequence: CASIGDRTEAFF.

Concerning this clone itself: The identical CDR3 is also encoded by other nucleotide sequences in the sample. The CDR3 coding sequence is TGTGCCAGCAGTTTAAGGGACGAGCAGTTCTTC. It is translated as CASSLRDEQFF. This rearrangement joins TRBV28 to TRBJ2-1; D tentatively reads TRBD1 or TRBD2 (5 bases each). Trimming shortened V by 2 bases and J by 10 bases, and 6 bases separated the two germline ends. Germline V gene data show CDR1 as MDHEN and CDR2 as SYDVKM. This CDR3 region has 11 residues.

This clone was counted once. This sequence joins TRBV19 and TRBJ2-5; 8 bases are a match to TRBD1. The DNA matches TRBJ2-7 better at its end, which makes the J call doubtful. The germline gives CDR1 LNHDA, CDR2 SQIVND (reference sequence). This CDR3 comprises 14 residues. Written as DNA, the CDR3 is TGTGCCAGTGCCAAGGGACAGGTCGCCTACGAGCAGTACTTC. This sequence encodes CASAKGQVAYEQYF.

The chain is built from TRBV2 and TRBJ2-5; 8 positions match TRBD2. The germline V gene has CDR1 SNHLY and CDR2 FYNNEI. The CDR3 is 16 amino acids. Trimming removed 2 bases from V and 0 bases from J; junction bases left unmatched: 5. The CDR3 here is CASSESSGGYQETQYF. CDR3 DNA sequence: TGTGCCAGCAGTGAATCATCGGGGGGGTACCAAGAGACCCAGTACTTC.

Regarding this clone: The sample carries other DNA sequences with the same CDR3. V is TRBV19 and J is TRBJ1-1; the match to TRBD1 covers 8 bases. There are 14 residues in the CDR3. The germline gives CDR1 LNHDA, CDR2 SQIVND (reference sequence). J lost 1 base, V lost 5 bases, and 3 bases had no gene match. CDR3: CASSADRGNTEAFF. The CDR3 DNA reads TGTGCCAGTAGTGCAGACAGGGGGAACACTGAAGCTTTCTTT.

This chain joins TRBV7-9 and TRBJ2-1; D uncertain. From germline, CDR1 is SEHNR and CDR2 FQNEAQ (reference sequence). The V and J ends lost 4 bases and 4 bases respectively, with 5 bases between them. This CDR3 is built from 12 residues. The CDR3 DNA reads as TGTGCCAGCAGCTCCTTATACAATGAGCAGTTCTTC. Amino acids: CASSSLYNEQFF. The full variable domain, in which reference TRBV7-9 and TRBJ2-1 provide the parts outside the CDR3, is DTGVSQNPRHKITKRGQNVTFRCDPISEHNRLYWYRQTLGQGPEFLTYFQNEAQLEKSRLLSDRFSAERPKGSFSTLEIQRTEQGDSAMYLCASSSLYNEQFFGPGTRLTVL.

The chain uses TRBV19 and TRBJ1-3; D may be TRBD1 (5 bases). The germline CDR1 and CDR2 sequences are LNHDA and SQIVND (reference sequence). The CDR3 sequence is 15 residues long. V was shortened by 6 bases and J by 7 bases, with 19 bases between the two germline ends. CDR3 sequence: CASSLLGTDGNTIYF. DNA of the CDR3: TGTGCCAGTAGCCTACTCGGGACCGACGGCAACACCATATATTTT.

CDR3 bases: TGTGCCAGCAGCTTATGGAGATCCAATCCTTACAATGAGCAGTTCTTC. It encodes CASSLWRSNPYNEQFF. This rearrangement joins TRBV7-2 to TRBJ2-1; no firm D call. The CDR3 runs to 16 residues. Looked up from germline, CDR1 is SGHTA and CDR2 is FQGNSA. Deletions cut 2 bases from V and 4 bases from J, with 15 bases between.

The chain joins TRBV7-7 to TRBJ1-3, with 8 bases identical to TRBD1. Germline V gene sequence: CDR1 SSHAT, CDR2 FNYEAQ (reference sequence). The CDR3 extends over 15 amino acids. The ends lost 5 bases at V and 2 bases at J; junction bases unmatched: 5. CDR3 sequence (DNA): TGTGCCAGCAGCCCCGGACAGGGTCCTGGAAACACCATATATTTT. It yields the protein CASSPGQGPGNTIYF.

The chain employs TRBV7-9 and TRBJ2-5; D is uncertain. This CDR3 has 15 residues. CDR1 and CDR2 from the germline V gene are SEHNR and FQNEAQ (reference sequence). Trimming took 3 bases from V and 0 from J, leaving 11 bases between them. In nucleotides, the CDR3 is TGTGCCAGCAGCTTTTCCGGGCCAAACCAAGAGACCCAGTACTTC. The encoded protein is CASSFSGPNQETQYF.

The V gene is TRBV27, the J gene TRBJ2-2; D unclear. This CDR3 is built from 13 residues. V shed 2 bases and J shed 4 bases, with 5 bases lying between them. Germline V gives CDR1 MNHEY, CDR2 SMNVEV (reference sequence). This chain's CDR3 is CASSLIGTGELFF. For the CDR3, the DNA is TGTGCCAGCAGTTTAATTGGCACCGGGGAGCTGTTTTTT.

This clone was seen a single time. The rearrangement uses TRBV19 and TRBJ1-5; 7 nucleotides line up with TRBD1. The V segment lost 3 bases and the J segment 6 bases; nucleotides outside the gene matches: 2. This CDR3 has 13 residues. Germline assignment: CDR1 LNHDA and CDR2 SQIVND (reference sequence). The CDR3 DNA is TGTGCCAGTAGTATTTCAGGGGGTCAGCCCCAGCATTTT. This sequence encodes CASSISGGQPQHF. Complete variable domain (other parts from reference TRBV19 and TRBJ1-5): DGGITQSPKYLFRKEGQNVTLSCEQNLNHDAMYWYRQDPGQGLRLIYYSQIVNDFQKGDIAEGYSVSREKKESFPLTVTSAQKNPTAFYLCASSISGGQPQHFGDGTRLSIL.

This clone appeared many times. This chain connects TRBV5-1 to TRBJ2-7; tentative D call: TRBD2 (6 bases). The CDR3 spans 14 residues. The V end was cut by 1 base, the J end by 7 bases, with 15 bases between. In germline, CDR1 is SGHRS, CDR2 YFSETQ. DNA of the CDR3: TGCGCCAGCAGCTTGCGGCGGGGATCCTCGGAGCAGTACTTC. Encoded protein: CASSLRRGSSEQYF.

This chain links TRBV5-1 with TRBJ1-1, with D unresolved. V was shortened by 5 bases and J by 4 bases, with 15 bases between the two germline ends. Germline CDR1 and CDR2: SGHRS and YFSETQ. The CDR3 contains 14 residues. CDR3 DNA: TGCGCCAGCAGGGAATTCTCGGCGGCCACTGAAGCTTTCTTT. This codes for CASREFSAATEAFF.

V is TRBV11-2 and J is TRBJ2-4; no reliable D call. The CDR3 loop spans 19 amino acids. V was cut by 0 bases and J by 0 bases, with 18 bases left in between. The germline V gene encodes CDR1 SGHAT and CDR2 FQNNGV. CDR3 DNA: TGTGCCAGCAGCTTAGATAGGCCCCGGGCGGTACTAGCCAAAAACATTCAGTACTTC. Its protein product is CASSLDRPRAVLAKNIQYF.

This clone showed up just once. The V call is TRBV5-8, the J call TRBJ2-1; TRBD2 matches at 10 bases. V trimming: 1 base; J trimming: 8 bases; junction bases outside the gene matches: 12. Germline CDR1 and CDR2: SGHTS and YDEGEE. CDR3 length equals 17 residues. The CDR3 DNA reads as TGTGCCAGCAGCTTGTTTCTGGGTAGCGGGAGGTCAGATGAGCAGTTCTTC. It codes for CASSLFLGSGRSDEQFF.

The CDR3 loop reads CASSFRWDYQETQYF. The CDR3 DNA sequence: TGTGCCAGCAGTTTCCGGTGGGACTACCAAGAGACCCAGTACTTC. The V gene is TRBV6-5, the J gene TRBJ2-5, with D maybe TRBD2 (6 bases). In germline, CDR1 is MNHEY, CDR2 SVGAGI. This CDR3 comprises 15 residues. V shed 4 bases and J shed 0 bases, with 12 bases lying between them.

About this clone: The sample carries other DNA sequences with the same CDR3. The chain combines TRBV5-1 with TRBJ2-7, with D perhaps assigned TRBD1 or TRBD2 (5 bases each). The V gene's germline CDR1 is SGHRS and CDR2 YFSETQ. V was shortened by 4 bases and J by 2 bases, with 13 bases between the two germline ends. The CDR3 covers 14 residues. CDR3: CASSAGTLAYEQYF. Written as DNA, the CDR3 is TGCGCCAGCAGCGCCGGGACGTTAGCCTACGAGCAGTACTTC.

For this clone: Other DNA sequences of this sample code for an identical CDR3. J is TRBJ2-7 and V is TRBV7-9; D is perhaps TRBD2 (5 bases). Between the trimmed V and J ends, which lost 2 bases and 7 bases, there was a span of 6 bases. From germline, CDR1 is SEHNR and CDR2 FQNEAQ (reference sequence). This CDR3 has 11 residues. CDR3 coding DNA: TGTGCCAGCAGCTTAACGGGAGAGCAGTACTTC. Translation: CASSLTGEQYF.